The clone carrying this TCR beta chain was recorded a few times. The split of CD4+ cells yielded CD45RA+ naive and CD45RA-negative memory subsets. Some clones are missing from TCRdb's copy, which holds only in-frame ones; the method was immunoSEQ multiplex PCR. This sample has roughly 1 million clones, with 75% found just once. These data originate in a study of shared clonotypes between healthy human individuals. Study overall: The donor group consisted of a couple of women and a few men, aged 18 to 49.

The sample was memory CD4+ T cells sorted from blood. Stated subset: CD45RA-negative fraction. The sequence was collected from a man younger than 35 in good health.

This chain's CDR3 is CASSTGQTYGYTF. The CDR3 DNA reads as TGTGCCAGTAGTACCGGACAGACCTATGGCTACACCTTC. The chain links TRBV19 to TRBJ1-2; the D gene is possibly TRBD1 (6 bases). This CDR3 comprises 13 residues. CDR1 LNHDA and CDR2 SQIVND come from the germline V gene (reference sequence). The ends were cut back, 4 bases at V and 4 bases at J, with 10 bases in the middle.